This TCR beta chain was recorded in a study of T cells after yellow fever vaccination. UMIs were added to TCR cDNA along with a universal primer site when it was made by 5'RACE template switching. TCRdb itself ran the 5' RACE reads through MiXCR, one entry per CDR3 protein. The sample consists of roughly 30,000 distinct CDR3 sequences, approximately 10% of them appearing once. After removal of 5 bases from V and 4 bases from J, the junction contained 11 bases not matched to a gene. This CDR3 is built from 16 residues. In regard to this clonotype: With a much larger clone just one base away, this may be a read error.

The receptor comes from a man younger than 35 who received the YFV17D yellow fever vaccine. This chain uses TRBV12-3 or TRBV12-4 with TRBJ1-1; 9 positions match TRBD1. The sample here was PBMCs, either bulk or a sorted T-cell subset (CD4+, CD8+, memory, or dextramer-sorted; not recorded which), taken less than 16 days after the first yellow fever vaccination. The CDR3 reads CASSAGSGQGTTEAFF. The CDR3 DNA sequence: TGTGCCAGCAGTGCTGGGTCTGGACAGGGGACCACTGAAGCTTTCTTT.